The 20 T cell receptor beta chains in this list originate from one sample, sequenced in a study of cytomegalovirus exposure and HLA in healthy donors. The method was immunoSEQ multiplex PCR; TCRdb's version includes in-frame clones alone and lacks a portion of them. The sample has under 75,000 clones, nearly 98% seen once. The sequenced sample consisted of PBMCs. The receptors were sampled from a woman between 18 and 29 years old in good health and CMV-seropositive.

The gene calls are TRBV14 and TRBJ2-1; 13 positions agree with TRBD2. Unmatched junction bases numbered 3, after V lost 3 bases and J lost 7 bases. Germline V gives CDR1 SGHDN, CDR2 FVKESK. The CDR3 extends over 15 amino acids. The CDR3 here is CASSQGLAGWNEQFF. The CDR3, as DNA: TGTGCCAGCAGCCAGGGACTAGCGGGATGGAATGAGCAGTTCTTC.

CDR3 nucleotide sequence: TGCGCCAGCAGTTCTGGACTGGGTTCCGATGAGCAGTTCTTC. Encoded protein: CASSSGLGSDEQFF. The chain couples TRBV4-1 to TRBJ2-1, with D possibly being TRBD2 (5 bases). Trimming removed 6 bases from V and 8 bases from J, with 17 bases in between. This CDR3 region has 14 residues. CDR1 is MGHRA, CDR2 YSYEKL, per germline.

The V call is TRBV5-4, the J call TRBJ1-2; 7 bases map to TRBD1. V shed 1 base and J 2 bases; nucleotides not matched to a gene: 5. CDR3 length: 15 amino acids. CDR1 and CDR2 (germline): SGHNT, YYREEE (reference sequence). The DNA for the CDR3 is TGTGCCAGCAGCTTGTTTGACAGGGAAAACTATGGCTACACCTTC. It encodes CASSLFDRENYGYTF.

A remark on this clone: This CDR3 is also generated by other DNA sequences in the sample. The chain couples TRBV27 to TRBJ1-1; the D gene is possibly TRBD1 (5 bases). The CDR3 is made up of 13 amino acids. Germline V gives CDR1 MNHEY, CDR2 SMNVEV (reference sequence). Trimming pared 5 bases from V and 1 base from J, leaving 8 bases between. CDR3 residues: CASSRTGNTEAFF. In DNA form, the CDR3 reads TGTGCCAGCAGTAGAACAGGGAACACTGAAGCTTTCTTT.

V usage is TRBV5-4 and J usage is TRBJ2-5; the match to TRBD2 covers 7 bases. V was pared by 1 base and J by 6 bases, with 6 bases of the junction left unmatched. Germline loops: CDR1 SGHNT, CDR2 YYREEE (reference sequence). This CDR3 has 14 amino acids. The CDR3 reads CASSLREGYKTQYF. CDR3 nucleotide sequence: TGTGCCAGCAGCTTGAGGGAGGGTTACAAGACCCAGTACTTC.

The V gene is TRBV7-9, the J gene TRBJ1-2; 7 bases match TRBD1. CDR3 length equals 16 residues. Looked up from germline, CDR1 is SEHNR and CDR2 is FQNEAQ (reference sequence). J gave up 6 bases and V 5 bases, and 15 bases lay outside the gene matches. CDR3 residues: CASSHVRTGRPDGYTF. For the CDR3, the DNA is TGTGCCAGCAGCCACGTAAGGACAGGCCGCCCTGATGGCTACACCTTC.

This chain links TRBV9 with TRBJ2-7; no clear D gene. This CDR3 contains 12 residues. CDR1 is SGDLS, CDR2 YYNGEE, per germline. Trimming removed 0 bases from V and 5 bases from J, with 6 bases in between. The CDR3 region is CASSVVGHEQYF. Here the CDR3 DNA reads TGTGCCAGCAGCGTAGTGGGCCACGAGCAGTACTTC.

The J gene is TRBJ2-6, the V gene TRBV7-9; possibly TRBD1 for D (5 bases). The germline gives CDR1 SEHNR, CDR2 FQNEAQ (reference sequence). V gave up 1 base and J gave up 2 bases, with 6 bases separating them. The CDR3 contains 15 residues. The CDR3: CASSLEGAGANVLTF. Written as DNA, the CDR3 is TGTGCCAGCAGCTTAGAAGGGGCTGGGGCCAACGTCCTGACTTTC.

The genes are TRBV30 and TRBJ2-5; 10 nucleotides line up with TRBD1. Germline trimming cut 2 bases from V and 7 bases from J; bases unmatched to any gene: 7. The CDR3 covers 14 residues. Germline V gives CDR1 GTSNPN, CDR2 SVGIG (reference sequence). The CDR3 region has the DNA TGTGCCTGGAGTACCGGGACAGGGGCCTGGACCCAGTACTTC. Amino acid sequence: CAWSTGTGAWTQYF. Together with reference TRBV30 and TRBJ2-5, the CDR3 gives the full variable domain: SQTIHQWPATLVQPVGSPLSLECTVEGTSNPNLYWYRQAAGRGLQLLFYSVGIGQISSEVPQNLSASRPQDRQFILSSKKLLLSDSGFYLCAWSTGTGAWTQYFGPGTRLLVL.

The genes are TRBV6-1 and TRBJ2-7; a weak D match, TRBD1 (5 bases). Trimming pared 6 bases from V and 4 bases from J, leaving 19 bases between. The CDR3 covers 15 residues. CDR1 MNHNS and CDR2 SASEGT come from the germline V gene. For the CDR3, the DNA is TGTGCCAGCAGCACCCCCGGCCAGGGAAGGTACGAGCAGTACTTC. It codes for CASSTPGQGRYEQYF.

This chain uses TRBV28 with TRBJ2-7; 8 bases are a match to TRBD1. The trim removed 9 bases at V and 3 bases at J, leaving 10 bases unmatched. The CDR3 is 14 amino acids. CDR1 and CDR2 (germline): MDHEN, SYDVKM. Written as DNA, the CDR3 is TGTGCCAGTCGCCAGACAGGGGCGAGCTACGAGCAGTACTTC. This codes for CASRQTGASYEQYF. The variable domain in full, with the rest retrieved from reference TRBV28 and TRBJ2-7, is DVKVTQSSRYLVKRTGEKVFLECVQDMDHENMFWYRQDPGLGLRLIYFSYDVKMKEKGDIPEGYSVSREKKERFSLILESASTNQTSMYLCASRQTGASYEQYFGPGTRLTVT.

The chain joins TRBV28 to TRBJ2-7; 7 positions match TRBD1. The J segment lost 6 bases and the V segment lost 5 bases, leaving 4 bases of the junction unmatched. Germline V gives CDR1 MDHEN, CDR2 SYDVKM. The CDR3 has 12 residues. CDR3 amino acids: CASSSGQAEQYF. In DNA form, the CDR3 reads TGTGCCAGCAGTAGTGGACAGGCCGAGCAGTACTTC.

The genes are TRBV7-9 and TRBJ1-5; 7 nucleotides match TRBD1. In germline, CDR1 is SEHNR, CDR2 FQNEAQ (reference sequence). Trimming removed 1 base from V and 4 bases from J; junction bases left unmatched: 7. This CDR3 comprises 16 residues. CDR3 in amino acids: CASSLELTGVNQPQHF. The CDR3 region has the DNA TGTGCCAGCAGCTTAGAATTAACAGGGGTTAATCAGCCCCAGCATTTT.

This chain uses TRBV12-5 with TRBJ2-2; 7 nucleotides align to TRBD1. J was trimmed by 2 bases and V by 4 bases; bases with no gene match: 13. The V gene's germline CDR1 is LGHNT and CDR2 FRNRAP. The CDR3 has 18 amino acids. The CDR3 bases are TGTGCTAGTGGTTGGGGTTCCGGGACAGCACAAAACACCGGGGAGCTGTTTTTT. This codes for CASGWGSGTAQNTGELFF.

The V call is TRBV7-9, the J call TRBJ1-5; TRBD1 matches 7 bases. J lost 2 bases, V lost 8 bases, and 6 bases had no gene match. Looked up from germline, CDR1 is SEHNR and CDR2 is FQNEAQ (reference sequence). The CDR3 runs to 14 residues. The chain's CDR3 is CASGPGQGNQPQHF. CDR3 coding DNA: TGTGCCAGCGGGCCCGGACAGGGCAATCAGCCCCAGCATTTT.

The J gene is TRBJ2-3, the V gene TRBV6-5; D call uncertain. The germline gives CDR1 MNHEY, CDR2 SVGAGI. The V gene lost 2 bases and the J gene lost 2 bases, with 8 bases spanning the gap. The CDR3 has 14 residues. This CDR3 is CASSYERFTDTQYF. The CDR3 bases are TGTGCCAGCAGTTACGAGCGATTCACAGATACGCAGTATTTT.

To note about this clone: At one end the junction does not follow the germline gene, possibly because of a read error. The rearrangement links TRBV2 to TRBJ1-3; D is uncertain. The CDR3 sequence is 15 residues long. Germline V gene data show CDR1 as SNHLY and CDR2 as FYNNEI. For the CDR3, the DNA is TGTGCCAGCAGCGAAGGACTGAGCTCTGGAAACACCATATATTTT. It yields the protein CASSEGLSSGNTIYF.

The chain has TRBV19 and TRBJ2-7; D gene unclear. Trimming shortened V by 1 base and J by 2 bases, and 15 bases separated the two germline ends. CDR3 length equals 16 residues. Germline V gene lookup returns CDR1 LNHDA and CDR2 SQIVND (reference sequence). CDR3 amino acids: CASSIARGNGAYEQYF. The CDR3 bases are TGTGCCAGTAGTATAGCCCGAGGAAACGGCGCCTACGAGCAGTACTTC. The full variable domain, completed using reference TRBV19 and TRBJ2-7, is DGGITQSPKYLFRKEGQNVTLSCEQNLNHDAMYWYRQDPGQGLRLIYYSQIVNDFQKGDIAEGYSVSREKKESFPLTVTSAQKNPTAFYLCASSIARGNGAYEQYFGPGTRLTVT.

CDR3: CASSPIGLAVTYEQYF. The CDR3 DNA is TGTGCCAGCAGTCCGATAGGGCTAGCGGTTACCTACGAGCAGTACTTC. The chain joins TRBV5-4 to TRBJ2-7; 7 bases map to TRBD2. CDR1 and CDR2 from the germline V gene are SGHNT and YYREEE (reference sequence). This CDR3 is 16 amino acids long. With 5 bases clipped from V and 2 bases from J, the junction kept 13 bases outside the gene matches.

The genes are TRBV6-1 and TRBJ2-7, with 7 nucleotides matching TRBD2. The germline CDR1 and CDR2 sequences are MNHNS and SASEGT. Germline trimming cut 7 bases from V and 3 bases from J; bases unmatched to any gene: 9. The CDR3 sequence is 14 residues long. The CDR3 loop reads CASTLAESLYEQYF. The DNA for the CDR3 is TGTGCCAGCACTCTAGCGGAATCCCTCTACGAGCAGTACTTC.